Listed below are T cell receptor beta chains from one sample, sequenced in a study of long-term antiretroviral therapy in people with HIV. Generated by immunoSEQ multiplex PCR, the TCRdb table keeps only in-frame clones and is missing some. Among 35,000 to 50,000 clones, roughly 86% were seen once, and the ten largest hold 5.1%. Sequences were derived from unsorted PBMCs, sampled 0.1 years before starting antiretroviral therapy. Every receptor here comes from a woman in her fifties or sixties with HIV. CDR3s include the opening cysteine and the closing phenylalanine or tryptophan. D genes are given only for firm matches. Expanded clones are given a class, and other clones once, few, many or no size at all.

>TRBJ1-5|.|.|TRBV6-1
TGTGCCAGCAACGAAGACAGTAGGCAGCCCCAGCATTTT
CASNEDSRQPQHF
>TRBJ2-6|.|.|TRBV4-1
TGCGCCAGCAGCCGCCGACGAGACGCTGGGGCCAACGTCCTGACTTTC
CASSRRRDAGANVLTF
>TRBJ1-2|.|.|TRBV15
TGTGCCACCAGCAGAGATTTGGGCCAGCGCTACACCTTC
CATSRDLGQRYTF
>TRBJ1-2|TRBD1|.|TRBV2
TGTGCCAGCAGCTTGCTTGACAGGGGCACCTTC
CASSLLDRGTF
>TRBJ2-1|.|once|TRBV7-6
TGTGCCAGCAGCTTACCCATTGGGGGCTCCTACAATGAGCAGTTCTTC
CASSLPIGGSYNEQFF
>TRBJ1-4|TRBD1|few|TRBV7-2
TGTGCCAGCAGCTTAGTGGGACAGCTTAATGAAAAACTGTTTTTT
CASSLVGQLNEKLFF
>TRBJ2-5|TRBD1|.|TRBV4-3
TGCGCCAGCAGCCAAGATCCCCAGGGGGCCCAGTACTTC
CASSQDPQGAQYF
>TRBJ2-7|.|few|TRBV7-2
TGTGCCAGCAGCTTAGATCACCTAGGAGGTCGCGAGCAGTACTTC
CASSLDHLGGREQYF
>TRBJ2-1|TRBD2|once|TRBV29-1
TGCAGCGCTTCCCCCGGGGGGGCAGACAATGAGCAGTTCTTC
CSASPGGADNEQFF
>TRBJ2-2|.|once|TRBV19
TGTGCCAGTAGTACGAGCCCTGCTGGTACCGGGGAGCTGTTTTTT
CASSTSPAGTGELFF
>TRBJ2-5|.|.|TRBV5-6
TGTGCCAGCAGCCCCTTATCGGGGGGGGACAGAGAGACCCAGTACTTC
CASSPLSGGDRETQYF
>TRBJ2-7|.|.|TRBV10-3
TGTGCCATCAGTGGGCCCCCCCTCCCTAGCGATCGTCGGGAGCAGTACTTC
CAISGPPLPSDRREQYF
>TRBJ1-3|.|once|TRBV9
TGTGCCAGCAGCGTAGTAGGGGACGGAAACACCATATATTTT
CASSVVGDGNTIYF
>TRBJ1-6|.|.|TRBV9
TGTGCCAGCAGCGTAGGCCGCCCCTATAATTCACCCCTCCACTTT
CASSVGRPYNSPLHF
>TRBJ1-1|.|.|TRBV19
TGTGCCACCACAGATAACACTGAAGCTTTCTTT
CATTDNTEAFF
>TRBJ2-4|.|medium-sized|TRBV7-8
TGTGCCAGCAGCTCGTCCTCGGGGTTGAGTAAAAACATTCAGTACTTC
CASSSSSGLSKNIQYF
>TRBJ1-2|.|.|TRBV4-1
TGCGCCAGCAGCCAAGGACCCAGTAACTATGGCTACACCTTC
CASSQGPSNYGYTF
>TRBJ2-2|TRBD2|.|TRBV7-2
TGTGCCAGCAGCCAGCCCACCGGGGGGGCGGGATCCGGGGAGCTGTTTTTT
CASSQPTGGAGSGELFF
>TRBJ2-1|TRBD1|.|TRBV18
TGTGCCAGCTCACCAACCGGGACAGGGGGGCGTGAGCAGTTCTTC
CASSPTGTGGREQFF
>TRBJ1-3|.|.|TRBV4-1
TGCGCCAGCAGCCAAGGGTCGGTCGGGGGATCGGGAAACACCATATATTTT
CASSQGSVGGSGNTIYF
>TRBJ1-1|.|.|TRBV2
TGTGCCAGCAGTGAGCCGCACACTGAAGCTTTCTTT
CASSEPHTEAFF
>TRBJ2-7|.|.|TRBV4-2
TGTGCCAGCAGCCAAGAAGTGCTACTGTACGAGCAGTACTTC
CASSQEVLLYEQYF
>TRBJ1-1|TRBD1|once|TRBV29-1
TGCAGCGTTGAACAGGGGGGTAACACTGAAGCTTTCTTT
CSVEQGGNTEAFF
>TRBJ2-1|.|few|TRBV10-3
TGTGCCATCTCCCGGGACAATGAGCAGTTCTTC
CAISRDNEQFF